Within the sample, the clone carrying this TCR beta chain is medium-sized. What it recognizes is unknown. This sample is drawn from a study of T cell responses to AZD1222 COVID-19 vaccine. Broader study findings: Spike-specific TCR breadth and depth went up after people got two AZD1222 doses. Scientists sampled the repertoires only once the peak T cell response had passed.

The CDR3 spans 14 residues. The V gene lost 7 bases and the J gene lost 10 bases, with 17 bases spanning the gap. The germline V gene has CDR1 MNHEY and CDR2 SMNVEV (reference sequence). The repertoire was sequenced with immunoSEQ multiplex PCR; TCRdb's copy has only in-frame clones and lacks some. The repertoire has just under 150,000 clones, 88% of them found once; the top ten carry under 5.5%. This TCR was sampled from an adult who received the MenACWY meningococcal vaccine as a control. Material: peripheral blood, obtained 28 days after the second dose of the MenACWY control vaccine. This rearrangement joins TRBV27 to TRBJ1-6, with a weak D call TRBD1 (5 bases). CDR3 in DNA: TGTGCCAGCATGAGGGTCCAGGGAGACTCACCCCTCCACTTT. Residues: CASMRVQGDSPLHF.